The 31 T cell receptor beta chains in this list originate from one sample, sequenced in a study of Tregs in tolerant kidney transplant recipients. Here immunoSEQ multiplex PCR was the method, and the copy in TCRdb shows in-frame clones only, minus some. This table holds approximately 3,000 clones, around 38% found once. No cognate antigen is known for these TCRs. The sample consisted of Tregs from blood cultured with allogeneic cells. These receptors were obtained from a human donor in good health.

Within the sample, this clone is large. The V call is TRBV2, the J call TRBJ1-5; D perhaps matches TRBD1 (5 bases). Trimming left V 7 bases short and J 3 bases short, with 10 bases between. This CDR3 spans 13 amino acids. From germline, CDR1 is SNHLY and CDR2 FYNNEI. The CDR3 nucleotides are TGTGCCAGCACTCGGGACTTCAATCAGCCCCAGCATTTT. Amino acids: CASTRDFNQPQHF. Based on the CDR3 plus reference TRBV2 and TRBJ1-5, the full variable domain is EPEVTQTPSHQVTQMGQEVILRCVPISNHLYFYWYRQILGQKVEFLVSFYNNEISEKSEIFDDQFSVERPDGSNFTLKIRSTKLEDSAMYFCASTRDFNQPQHFGDGTRLSIL.

This chain links TRBV5-1 with TRBJ2-5; D may be TRBD2 (6 bases). Trimming stripped 3 bases from V and 4 bases from J, with 16 bases between. The CDR3 has 15 amino acids. In germline, CDR1 is SGHRS, CDR2 YFSETQ. The CDR3 DNA sequence: TGCGCCAGCAGCTGGGTGTTAGCGGCGCCAGAGACCCAGTACTTC. Protein sequence: CASSWVLAAPETQYF.

Within the sample, this clone is large. The CDR3 DNA reads TGTGCCAGCAGCTTAGTAACCTCACCCCTCCACTTT. Protein sequence: CASSLVTSPLHF. V gene TRBV7-9 combines with J gene TRBJ1-6; D is uncertain. The CDR3 has 12 amino acids. CDR1 and CDR2 from the germline V gene are SEHNR and FQNEAQ (reference sequence). Between the trimmed V and J ends, which lost 1 base and 10 bases, there was a span of 5 bases.

This rearrangement joins TRBV11-2 to TRBJ1-1, with D hard to call. Germline CDR1 reads SGHAT; CDR2 reads FQNNGV. Trimming removed 0 bases at V and 5 bases at J, with 7 bases between. CDR3 length equals 13 residues. DNA of the CDR3: TGTGCCAGCAGCTTAGATCTGGGGACTGAAGCTTTCTTT. The encoded protein is CASSLDLGTEAFF.

The gene calls are TRBV4-1 and TRBJ1-3; 7 bases match TRBD1. Germline-derived CDR1 and CDR2 are MGHRA and YSYEKL. V shed 0 bases, J shed 3 bases, and the junction held 8 bases outside the gene matches. The CDR3 contains 17 residues. CDR3 protein: CASSQESAGQLGNTIYF. In DNA, the CDR3 is TGCGCCAGCAGCCAAGAATCGGCGGGACAGCTTGGAAACACCATATATTTT.

The rearrangement links TRBV18 to TRBJ2-7, with no clear D. Trimming left V 3 bases short and J 0 bases short, with 21 bases between. The CDR3 spans 18 residues. The germline gives CDR1 KGHSH, CDR2 LQKENI. The chain's CDR3 is CASSPATVNRLFSYEQYF. The DNA of the CDR3 is TGTGCCAGCTCACCTGCCACGGTAAACCGCTTATTCTCCTACGAGCAGTACTTC.

The CDR3 reads CASSVGAGGYTDTQYF. Written as DNA, the CDR3 is TGTGCCAGCAGCGTAGGGGCGGGAGGATACACAGATACGCAGTATTTT. This chain links TRBV9 with TRBJ2-3; 8 bases are a match to TRBD2. Germline V gives CDR1 SGDLS, CDR2 YYNGEE. The length of the CDR3 is 16 residues. With V trimmed by 0 bases and J by 2 bases, 5 bases remained unmatched.

CDR3 sequence: CASSLARYTYEQYF. CDR3 DNA sequence: TGTGCCAGCAGCTTAGCAAGGTATACCTACGAGCAGTACTTC. The V and J genes are TRBV7-9 and TRBJ2-7, with no clear D. Germline assignment: CDR1 SEHNR and CDR2 FQNEAQ (reference sequence). V lost 0 bases and J 2 bases, leaving 8 bases between the germline ends. This CDR3 contains 14 residues.

The CDR3 protein is CASSLREHQPQHF. The CDR3 coding sequence is TGTGCCAGCAGCTTAAGGGAGCATCAGCCCCAGCATTTT. V is TRBV7-4 and J is TRBJ1-5, with D unclear. Germline V gene sequence: CDR1 SGHVT, CDR2 SQSDAQ. V lost 2 bases and J 5 bases, leaving 7 bases between the germline ends. This CDR3 has 13 amino acids.

The rearrangement uses TRBV20-1 and TRBJ2-5; D is unresolved. This CDR3 spans 10 amino acids. V was cut by 6 bases and J by 2 bases, with 4 bases left in between. Germline-derived CDR1 and CDR2 are DFQATT and SNEGSKA (reference sequence). The CDR3 region is CSAEQETQYF. The DNA of the CDR3 is TGCAGTGCAGAACAAGAGACCCAGTACTTC.

The chain recombines TRBV2 with TRBJ2-7; no definite D call. The length of the CDR3 is 11 residues. CDR1 is SNHLY, CDR2 FYNNEI, per germline. The ends were cut back, 5 bases at V and 4 bases at J, with 6 bases in the middle. The CDR3 reads CASSYFYEQYF. CDR3 in DNA: TGTGCCAGCAGTTACTTTTACGAGCAGTACTTC.

This clone rates as large (0.1 to 1%). V usage is TRBV19 and J usage is TRBJ1-5, with D unclear. The CDR3 extends over 15 amino acids. V lost 4 bases to trimming and J lost 9 bases, with 19 bases between them. Germline V gene lookup returns CDR1 LNHDA and CDR2 SQIVND (reference sequence). As DNA, the CDR3 is TGTGCCAGTAGTAGCGAGGAGCTGATGGCCGGGCCCCAGCATTTT. It codes for CASSSEELMAGPQHF.

This clone has just one count. The J gene is TRBJ1-6, the V gene TRBV19, with D possibly TRBD1 on 5 matching bases. Trimming took 7 bases from V and 9 from J, leaving 16 bases between them. The germline V gene encodes CDR1 LNHDA and CDR2 SQIVND (reference sequence). This CDR3 is 14 amino acids long. The CDR3 DNA follows: TGTGCCAGTAACTCCGGGGCAGGAGGTTCACCCCTCCACTTT. Its protein is CASNSGAGGSPLHF.

CDR3 in DNA: TGTGCCAGCAGCCGTTCGGGGGGGCAAGAAGAGACCCAGTACTTC. Its translation is CASSRSGGQEETQYF. V and J are TRBV9 and TRBJ2-5; 8 bases are shared with TRBD2. The CDR3 has 15 amino acids. Trimming at V came to 4 bases and at J to 3 bases, leaving 8 bases not matched to a gene. CDR1 is SGDLS and CDR2 is YYNGEE in the germline V gene.

The chain employs TRBV9 and TRBJ1-3; D unresolved. CDR3 length equals 14 residues. V was clipped by 0 bases and J by 7 bases, with 11 bases between them. CDR1 is SGDLS and CDR2 is YYNGEE in the germline V gene. The DNA of the CDR3 is TGTGCCAGCAGCGTAGGGGGTGGTGGTAACACCATATATTTT. Translation: CASSVGGGGNTIYF.

This clone is labeled medium-sized. V gene TRBV11-2 combines with J gene TRBJ2-7, with TRBD2 identical over 11 bases. The junction had 3 bases not matched to a gene; V was cut back by 5 bases and J by 3 bases. Germline V gene sequence: CDR1 SGHAT, CDR2 FQNNGV. This CDR3 contains 14 residues. The CDR3 nucleotides read TGTGCCAGCAGCCTAGCGGGAGGTCGCTACGAGCAGTACTTC. It yields the protein CASSLAGGRYEQYF.

The chain carries TRBV6-4 and TRBJ2-5; the match to TRBD1 covers 10 bases. With 4 bases clipped from V and 2 bases from J, the junction kept 4 bases outside the gene matches. Per the germline V gene, CDR1 is MRHNA and CDR2 is SNTAGT. This CDR3 has 15 amino acids. CDR3 in amino acids: CASSGRDRGQETQYF. CDR3 sequence (DNA): TGTGCCAGCAGTGGAAGGGACAGGGGTCAAGAGACCCAGTACTTC.

The chain carries TRBV21-1 and TRBJ1-2; no DNA check was done on the table's D call, TRBD1. TRBV21-1 is a pseudogene locus. The CDR3 length is 16 residues. This CDR3 reads CASPGQGARQSYGYTF. The DNA for the CDR3 is TGTGCCAGCCCGGGACAGGGGGCGAGACAGAGCTATGGCTACACCTTC.

The rearrangement uses TRBV19 and TRBJ2-1; D possibly corresponds to TRBD2 (6 bases). From germline, CDR1 is LNHDA and CDR2 SQIVND (reference sequence). This CDR3 has 17 residues. Trimming cost V 1 base and J 0 bases, with 13 bases left between them. The chain's CDR3 is CASSIAAGRGSYNEQFF. CDR3 nucleotide sequence: TGTGCCAGTAGTATAGCCGCGGGGCGGGGCTCCTACAATGAGCAGTTCTTC.

This clone was seen only a few times. This chain joins TRBV18 and TRBJ1-5; perhaps TRBD1 as D (6 bases). The CDR3 covers 13 residues. The germline V gene encodes CDR1 KGHSH and CDR2 LQKENI. V was pared by 3 bases and J by 7 bases, with 10 bases between. CDR3 region: CASSPKGGQPQHF. CDR3 sequence (DNA): TGTGCCAGCTCACCCAAGGGGGGGCAGCCCCAGCATTTT.

The CDR3 coding sequence is TGCGCCAGCAGCGGCACTACTAGCGGGGGGCCAGATACGCAGTATTTT. Protein: CASSGTTSGGPDTQYF. The J gene is TRBJ2-3, the V gene TRBV5-1; 12 bases are a match to TRBD2. CDR3 length: 16 amino acids. Germline loops: CDR1 SGHRS, CDR2 YFSETQ. Losses at the gene ends were 4 bases for V and 4 bases for J; bases not matched to a gene: 7.

The gene calls are TRBV5-1 and TRBJ1-1; unclear D gene. V was cut by 1 base and J by 3 bases, with 10 bases left in between. CDR1 is SGHRS, CDR2 YFSETQ, per germline. The CDR3 extends over 14 amino acids. CDR3 sequence reads: CASSLFVGDTEAFF. The CDR3 DNA reads as TGCGCCAGCAGCTTGTTTGTTGGGGACACTGAAGCTTTCTTT. Filled out from reference TRBV5-1 and TRBJ1-1, the complete variable domain reads KAGVTQTPRYLIKTRGQQVTLSCSPISGHRSVSWYQQTPGQGLQFLFEYFSETQRNKGNFPGRFSGRQFSNSRSEMNVSTLELGDSALYLCASSLFVGDTEAFFGQGTRLTVV.

Only a few counts were recorded for this clone. This sequence joins TRBV5-1 and TRBJ2-1; 10 bases agree with TRBD2. Per germline, CDR1 SGHRS and CDR2 YFSETQ. This CDR3 contains 17 residues. J lost 1 base, V lost 2 bases, and 6 bases had no gene match. CDR3 in DNA: TGCGCCAGCAGCTTTGAGCGGGGGGGAGTTTCCTACAATGAGCAGTTCTTC. This codes for CASSFERGGVSYNEQFF.

The chain uses TRBV6-6 and TRBJ2-3, with unresolved D. Trimming removed 6 bases from V and 0 bases from J, with 10 bases in between. This CDR3 is built from 14 residues. From germline, CDR1 is MNHNY and CDR2 SVGAGI (reference sequence). The chain's CDR3 is CASRRDPSTDTQYF. In DNA form, the CDR3 reads TGTGCCAGCAGAAGGGATCCTAGCACAGATACGCAGTATTTT.

In this sample, this clone is large. The chain carries TRBV7-3 and TRBJ1-1; 8 positions match TRBD1. Germline lookup yields CDR1 SGHTA and CDR2 FQGTGA. The CDR3 loop spans 15 amino acids. V lost 5 bases to trimming and J lost 4 bases; unmatched junction nucleotides: 9. CDR3 nucleotide sequence: TGTGCCAGCAGCCTCTCCCCGACAGGGGCCACTGAAGCTTTCTTT. This gives the protein CASSLSPTGATEAFF.

The genes are TRBV6-5 and TRBJ1-5; 10 bases agree with TRBD1. J gave up 4 bases and V 0 bases, and 3 bases lay outside the gene matches. The CDR3 contains 16 residues. Germline CDR1 MNHEY, CDR2 SVGAGI. The CDR3: CASSYSGTGANQPQHF. The CDR3 region has the DNA TGTGCCAGCAGTTACTCGGGGACAGGGGCTAATCAGCCCCAGCATTTT.

This clone came up a few times. The chain uses TRBV9 and TRBJ1-4, with D hard to call. Germline CDR1 and CDR2: SGDLS and YYNGEE. Trimming left V 4 bases short and J 7 bases short, with 17 bases between. The CDR3 consists of 15 residues. In DNA form, the CDR3 reads TGTGCCAGCAGCCCCCCGGGTGGATTGGGTGAAAAACTGTTTTTT. This gives the protein CASSPPGGLGEKLFF.

The V call is TRBV18, the J call TRBJ2-3; the match to TRBD2 covers 8 bases. The J segment lost 6 bases and the V segment lost 2 bases, leaving 4 bases of the junction unmatched. This CDR3 is 14 amino acids long. Germline CDR1 is KGHSH and CDR2 is LQKENI. In DNA, the CDR3 is TGTGCCAGCTCACCAACAGCGGGGGTGGATACGCAGTATTTT. Translating it yields CASSPTAGVDTQYF.

In its sample, this clone was seen a few times. This chain uses TRBV2 with TRBJ2-3, with 9 bases that match TRBD2. J was trimmed by 10 bases and V by 3 bases; bases with no gene match: 2. The CDR3 has 12 amino acids. The germline V gene has CDR1 SNHLY and CDR2 FYNNEI. CDR3 in DNA: TGTGCCAGCAGTGATCGACTAGCGGCGCAGTATTTT. It translates to CASSDRLAAQYF.

This rearrangement joins TRBV27 to TRBJ2-1, with D possibly TRBD2 on 5 matching bases. The CDR3 totals 15 residues. The V gene lost 1 base and the J gene lost 3 bases, with 10 bases spanning the gap. Germline values: CDR1 MNHEY, CDR2 SMNVEV (reference sequence). CDR3 protein: CASSLWLAHYNEQFF. CDR3 DNA: TGTGCCAGCAGTTTATGGCTAGCCCACTACAATGAGCAGTTCTTC.

This clone occurred once. This chain uses TRBV7-6 with TRBJ2-7; 8 bases agree with TRBD2. The CDR3 extends over 15 amino acids. The junction had 9 bases not matched to a gene; V was cut back by 2 bases and J by 6 bases. From germline, CDR1 is SGHVS and CDR2 FNYEAQ. The CDR3 sequence: CASSLRSGSTGEQYF. The CDR3 bases are TGTGCCAGCAGCTTACGAAGCGGGAGTACAGGCGAGCAGTACTTC.